These 8 T cell receptor beta chains came from one sample sequenced in a study of blood T cell repertoires in COVID-19. The repertoire was sequenced with immunoSEQ multiplex PCR; TCRdb's copy has only in-frame clones and lacks some. The top ten hold about 9.4% of the sample, which has some 58,000 clones, roughly 84% seen once. Sequenced: peripheral blood. The receptors derive from a man aged 50 to 59 with COVID-19, enrolled during active disease.

The chain has TRBV14 and TRBJ2-7; D unclear. The V end lost 0 bases, the J end lost 1 base, and 19 bases lay between the germline ends. Germline lookup yields CDR1 SGHDN and CDR2 FVKESK. The CDR3 loop spans 18 amino acids. CDR3 protein: CASSQDPSLPHSSYEQYF. DNA for the CDR3: TGTGCCAGCAGCCAAGATCCTTCTTTGCCACATTCGTCCTACGAGCAGTACTTC.

The chain employs TRBV7-3 and TRBJ2-3, with 9 bases identical to TRBD1. The CDR3 has 15 amino acids. The J segment lost 3 bases and the V segment lost 5 bases, leaving 6 bases of the junction unmatched. The germline gives CDR1 SGHTA, CDR2 FQGTGA. The DNA of the CDR3 is TGTGCCAGCAGCCCGACTGGGACAGGGACAGATACGCAGTATTTT. Protein sequence: CASSPTGTGTDTQYF.

Concerning this clone: A junction boundary mismatches the germline segment, possibly from a read error. The chain has TRBV28 and TRBJ2-1, with 7 positions matching TRBD1. The CDR3 extends over 12 amino acids. The V gene's germline CDR1 is MDHEN and CDR2 SYDVKM. The CDR3 region is CASRRLDRVALF. CDR3 sequence (DNA): TGTGCCAGCAGAAGACTCGACAGGGTCGCGCTCTTC.

The gene calls are TRBV4-3 and TRBJ2-7, with TRBD2 matching over 7 bases. V was pared by 4 bases and J by 3 bases, with 12 bases of the junction left unmatched. From germline, CDR1 is LGHNA and CDR2 YSLEER. The CDR3 has 16 amino acids. CDR3 sequence: CASSPPGLADHYEQYF. CDR3 bases: TGCGCCAGCAGCCCCCCCGGGCTAGCGGATCACTACGAGCAGTACTTC.

V is TRBV2 and J is TRBJ2-7; D possibly corresponds to TRBD1 (5 bases). CDR3 length equals 11 residues. The germline CDR1 and CDR2 sequences are SNHLY and FYNNEI. V lost 6 bases and J lost 7, with 10 bases in between. The CDR3 here is CASRTAGEQYF. CDR3 sequence (DNA): TGTGCCAGCAGGACGGCAGGGGAGCAGTACTTC.

V gene TRBV14 combines with J gene TRBJ1-2, with 8 positions matching TRBD1. Losses at the gene ends were 4 bases for V and 4 bases for J; bases not matched to a gene: 5. The CDR3 extends over 14 amino acids. Germline CDR1 reads SGHDN; CDR2 reads FVKESK. CDR3 sequence: CASSRTGRGYGYTF. The CDR3, as DNA: TGTGCCAGCAGCCGGACAGGGAGAGGCTATGGCTACACCTTC.

The V call is TRBV6-5, the J call TRBJ1-2, with D possibly matching TRBD1 (5 bases). The CDR3 covers 15 residues. Germline lookup yields CDR1 MNHEY and CDR2 SVGAGI. Deletions cut 2 bases from V and 7 bases from J, with 17 bases between. CDR3 amino acids: CASSYDGTASSGYTF. Written as DNA, the CDR3 is TGTGCCAGCAGTTACGATGGGACTGCTTCCTCTGGCTACACCTTC.

The chain couples TRBV6-2 or TRBV6-3 to TRBJ1-5, with TRBD1 as a possible D gene (5 bases). The V and J ends lost 6 bases and 3 bases respectively, with 15 bases between them. Germline V gives CDR1 MNHEY, CDR2 SVGEGT. The CDR3 is 15 amino acids. CDR3 nucleotides: TGTGCCAGCAGCTCCTTGGGGGGGGACAATCAGCCCCAGCATTTT. This translates into CASSSLGGDNQPQHF.